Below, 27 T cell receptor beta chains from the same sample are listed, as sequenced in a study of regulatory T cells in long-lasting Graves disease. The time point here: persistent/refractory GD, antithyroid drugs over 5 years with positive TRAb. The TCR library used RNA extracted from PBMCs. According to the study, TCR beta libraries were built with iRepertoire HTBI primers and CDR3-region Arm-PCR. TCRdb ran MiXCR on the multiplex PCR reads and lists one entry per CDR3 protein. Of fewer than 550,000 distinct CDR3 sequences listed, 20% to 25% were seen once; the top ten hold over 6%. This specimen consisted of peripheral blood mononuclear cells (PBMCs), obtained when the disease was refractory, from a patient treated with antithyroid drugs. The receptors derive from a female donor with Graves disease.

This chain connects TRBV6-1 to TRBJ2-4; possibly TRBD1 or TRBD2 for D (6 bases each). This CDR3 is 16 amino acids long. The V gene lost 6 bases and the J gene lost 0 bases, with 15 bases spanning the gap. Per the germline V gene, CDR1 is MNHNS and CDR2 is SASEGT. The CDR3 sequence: CASRLERGEAKNIQYF. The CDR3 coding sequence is TGTGCCAGCAGACTAGAAAGGGGGGAAGCCAAAAACATTCAGTACTTC.

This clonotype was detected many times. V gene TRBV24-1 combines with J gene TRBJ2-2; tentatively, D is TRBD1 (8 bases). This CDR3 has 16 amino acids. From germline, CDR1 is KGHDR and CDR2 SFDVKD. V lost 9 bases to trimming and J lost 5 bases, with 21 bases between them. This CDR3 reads CATAEDGQGGTGELFF. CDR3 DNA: TGTGCCACCGCCGAGGATGGACAGGGAGGGACCGGGGAGCTGTTTTTT.

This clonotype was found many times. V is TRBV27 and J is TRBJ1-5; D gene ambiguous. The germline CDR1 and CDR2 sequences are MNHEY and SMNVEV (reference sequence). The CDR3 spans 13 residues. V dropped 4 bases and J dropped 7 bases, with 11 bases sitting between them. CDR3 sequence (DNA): TGTGCCAGCAGTTCGAAAGTTGGGCAGCCCCAGCATTTT. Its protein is CASSSKVGQPQHF.

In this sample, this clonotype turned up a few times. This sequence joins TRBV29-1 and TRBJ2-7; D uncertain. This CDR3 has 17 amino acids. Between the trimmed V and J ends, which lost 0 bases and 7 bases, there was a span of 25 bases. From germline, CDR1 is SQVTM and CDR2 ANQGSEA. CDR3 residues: CSVEDPTPLPQRGEQYF. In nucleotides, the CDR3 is TGCAGCGTTGAAGATCCAACACCCTTGCCGCAGCGAGGAGAGCAGTACTTC.

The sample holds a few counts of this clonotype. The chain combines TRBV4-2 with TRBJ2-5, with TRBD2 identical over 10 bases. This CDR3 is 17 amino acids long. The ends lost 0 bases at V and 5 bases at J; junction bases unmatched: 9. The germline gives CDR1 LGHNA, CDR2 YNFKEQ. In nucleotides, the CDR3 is TGTGCCAGCAGCCAAGATGGCCAGCGGGGGGGAGGGGAGACCCAGTACTTC. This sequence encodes CASSQDGQRGGGETQYF.

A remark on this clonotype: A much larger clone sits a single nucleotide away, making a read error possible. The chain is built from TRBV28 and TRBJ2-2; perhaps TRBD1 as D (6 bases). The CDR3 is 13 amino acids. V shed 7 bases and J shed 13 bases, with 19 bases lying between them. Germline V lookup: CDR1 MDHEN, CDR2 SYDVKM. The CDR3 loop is CASTLGGSPGLFF. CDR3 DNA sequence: TGTGCCAGCACCCTAGGGGGTAGCCCGGGGCTGTTTTTT.

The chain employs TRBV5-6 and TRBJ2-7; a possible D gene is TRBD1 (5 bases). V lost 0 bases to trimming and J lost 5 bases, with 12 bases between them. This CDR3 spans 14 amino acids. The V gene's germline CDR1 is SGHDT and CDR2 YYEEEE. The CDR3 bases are TGTGCCAGCAGCTTGGGGGCCGGACAAGACGAGCAGTACTTC. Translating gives CASSLGAGQDEQYF.

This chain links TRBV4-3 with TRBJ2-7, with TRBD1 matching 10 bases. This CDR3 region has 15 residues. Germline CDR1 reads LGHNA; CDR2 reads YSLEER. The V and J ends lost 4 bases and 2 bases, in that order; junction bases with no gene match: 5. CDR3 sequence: CASSLRDRGAYEQYF. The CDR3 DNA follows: TGCGCCAGCAGCCTCAGGGACAGGGGTGCCTACGAGCAGTACTTC.

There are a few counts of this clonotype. This CDR3 is CASSIRQGQETQYF. The CDR3 DNA follows: TGTGCCAGCAGCATAAGACAGGGTCAAGAGACCCAGTACTTC. The chain carries TRBV7-9 and TRBJ2-5, with 7 positions matching TRBD1. Germline assignment: CDR1 SEHNR and CDR2 FQNEAQ (reference sequence). The V segment lost 5 bases and the J segment 2 bases; nucleotides outside the gene matches: 5. The CDR3 is 14 amino acids.

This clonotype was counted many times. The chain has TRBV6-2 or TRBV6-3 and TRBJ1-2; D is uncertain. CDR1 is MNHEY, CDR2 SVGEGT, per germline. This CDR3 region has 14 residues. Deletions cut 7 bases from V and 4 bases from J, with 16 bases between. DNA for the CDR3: TGTGCCAGCAACCCACAAGGCTTTGGCTATGGCTACACCTTC. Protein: CASNPQGFGYGYTF.

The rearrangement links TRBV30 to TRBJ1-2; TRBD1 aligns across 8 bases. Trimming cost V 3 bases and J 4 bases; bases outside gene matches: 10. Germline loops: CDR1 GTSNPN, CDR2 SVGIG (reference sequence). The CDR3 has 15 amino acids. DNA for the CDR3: TGTGCCTGGAGGGCACCGAGGACAGGGCTCTATGGCTACACCTTC. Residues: CAWRAPRTGLYGYTF.

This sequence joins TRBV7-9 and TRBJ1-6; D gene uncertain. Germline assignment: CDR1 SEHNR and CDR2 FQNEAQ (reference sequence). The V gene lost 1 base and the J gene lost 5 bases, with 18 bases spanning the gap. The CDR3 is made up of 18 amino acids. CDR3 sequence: CASSLGVWESGDNSPLHF. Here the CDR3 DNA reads TGTGCCAGCAGCTTAGGGGTTTGGGAAAGTGGCGATAATTCACCCCTCCACTTT.

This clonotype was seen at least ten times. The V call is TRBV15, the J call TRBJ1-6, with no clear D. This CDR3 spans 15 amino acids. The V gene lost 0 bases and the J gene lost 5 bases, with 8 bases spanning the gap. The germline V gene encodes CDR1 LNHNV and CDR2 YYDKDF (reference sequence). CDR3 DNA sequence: TGTGCCACCAGCAGAGAAGGGAGGGATAATTCACCCCTCCACTTT. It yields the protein CATSREGRDNSPLHF.

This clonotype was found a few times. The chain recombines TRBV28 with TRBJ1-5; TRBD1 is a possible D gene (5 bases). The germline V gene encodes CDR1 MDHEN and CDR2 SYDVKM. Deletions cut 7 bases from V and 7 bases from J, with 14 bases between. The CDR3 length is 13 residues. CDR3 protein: CASKEGPIQPQHF. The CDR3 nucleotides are TGTGCCAGCAAGGAGGGGCCTATCCAGCCCCAGCATTTT.

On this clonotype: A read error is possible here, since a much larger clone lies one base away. Here the CDR3 DNA reads TGTGTCACCAGTGATTCCGGGACTGGGGTCCTTGAGCCCCAGCATTTT. As protein: CVTSDSGTGVLEPQHF. The chain couples TRBV24-1 to TRBJ1-5; D is perhaps TRBD1 (5 bases). The CDR3 consists of 16 residues. Germline values: CDR1 KGHDR, CDR2 SFDVKD.

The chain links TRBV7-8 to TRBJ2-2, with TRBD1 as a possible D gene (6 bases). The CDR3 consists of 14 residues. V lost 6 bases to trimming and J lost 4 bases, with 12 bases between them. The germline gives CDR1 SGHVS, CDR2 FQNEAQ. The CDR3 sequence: CASRVGGSTGELFF. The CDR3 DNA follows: TGTGCCAGCAGGGTAGGGGGAAGCACCGGGGAGCTGTTTTTT.

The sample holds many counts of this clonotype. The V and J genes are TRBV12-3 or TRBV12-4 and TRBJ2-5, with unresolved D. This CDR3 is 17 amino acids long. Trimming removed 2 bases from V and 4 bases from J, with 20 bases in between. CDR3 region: CASSLTIRPRGVETQYF. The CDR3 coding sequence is TGTGCCAGCAGTTTAACCATCCGACCCCGAGGAGTAGAGACCCAGTACTTC.

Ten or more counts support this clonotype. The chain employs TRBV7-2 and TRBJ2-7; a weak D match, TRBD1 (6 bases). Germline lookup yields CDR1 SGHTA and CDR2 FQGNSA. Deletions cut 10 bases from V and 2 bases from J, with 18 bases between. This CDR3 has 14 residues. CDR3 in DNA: TGTGCCACCTCAACAGGGTGGTGGGCCTACGAGCAGTACTTC. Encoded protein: CATSTGWWAYEQYF.

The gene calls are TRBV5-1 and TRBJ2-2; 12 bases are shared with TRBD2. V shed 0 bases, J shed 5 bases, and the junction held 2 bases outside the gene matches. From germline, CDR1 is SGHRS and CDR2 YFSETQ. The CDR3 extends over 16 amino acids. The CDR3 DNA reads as TGCGCCAGCAGCTTGGGACTAGCGGGGGAAACCGGGGAGCTGTTTTTT. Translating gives CASSLGLAGETGELFF. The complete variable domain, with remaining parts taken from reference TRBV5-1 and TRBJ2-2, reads KAGVTQTPRYLIKTRGQQVTLSCSPISGHRSVSWYQQTPGQGLQFLFEYFSETQRNKGNFPGRFSGRQFSNSRSEMNVSTLELGDSALYLCASSLGLAGETGELFFGEGSRLTVL.

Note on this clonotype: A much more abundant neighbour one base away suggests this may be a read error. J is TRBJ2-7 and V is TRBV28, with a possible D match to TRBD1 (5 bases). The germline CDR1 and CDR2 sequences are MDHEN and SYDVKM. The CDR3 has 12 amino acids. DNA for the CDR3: TGTGCCAACAGTCCGGACACCTACGAGCAGTACTTC. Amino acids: CANSPDTYEQYF.

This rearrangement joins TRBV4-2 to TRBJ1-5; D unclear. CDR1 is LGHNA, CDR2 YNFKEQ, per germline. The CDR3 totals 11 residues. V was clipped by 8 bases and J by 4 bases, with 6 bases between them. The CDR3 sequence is CASQANQPQHF. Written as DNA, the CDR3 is TGTGCCAGCCAAGCTAATCAGCCCCAGCATTTT.

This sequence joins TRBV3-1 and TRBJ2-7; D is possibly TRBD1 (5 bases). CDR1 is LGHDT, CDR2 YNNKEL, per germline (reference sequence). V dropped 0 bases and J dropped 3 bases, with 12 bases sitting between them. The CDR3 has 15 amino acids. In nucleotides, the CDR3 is TGTGCCAGCAGCCAAGAGCTGGGGCCCTTCTACGAGCAGTACTTC. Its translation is CASSQELGPFYEQYF.

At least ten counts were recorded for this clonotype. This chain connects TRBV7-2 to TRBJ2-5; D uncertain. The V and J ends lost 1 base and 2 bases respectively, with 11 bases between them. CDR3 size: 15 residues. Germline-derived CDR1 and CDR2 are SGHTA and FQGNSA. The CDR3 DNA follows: TGTGCCAGCAGCTTAGGGCGTGGGCGTCAAGAGACCCAGTACTTC. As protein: CASSLGRGRQETQYF.

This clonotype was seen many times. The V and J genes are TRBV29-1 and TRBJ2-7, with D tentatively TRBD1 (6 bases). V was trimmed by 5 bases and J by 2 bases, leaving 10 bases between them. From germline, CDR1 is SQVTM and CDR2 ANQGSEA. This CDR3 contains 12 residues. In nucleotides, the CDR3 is TGCAGCGTTTGGACAGTAACCTACGAGCAGTACTTC. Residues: CSVWTVTYEQYF.

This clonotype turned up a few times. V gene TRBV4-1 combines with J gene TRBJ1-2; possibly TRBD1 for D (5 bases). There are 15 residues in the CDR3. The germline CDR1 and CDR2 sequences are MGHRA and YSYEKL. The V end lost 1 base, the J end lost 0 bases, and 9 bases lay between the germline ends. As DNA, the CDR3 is TGCGCCAGCAGCCAAGGACAGCAAGCTAACTATGGCTACACCTTC. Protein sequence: CASSQGQQANYGYTF.

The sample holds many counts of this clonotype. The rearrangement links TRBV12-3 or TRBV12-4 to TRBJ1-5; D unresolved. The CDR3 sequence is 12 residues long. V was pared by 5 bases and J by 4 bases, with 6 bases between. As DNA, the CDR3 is TGTGCCAGCAGTCCCCGGAATCAGCCCCAGCATTTT. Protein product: CASSPRNQPQHF.

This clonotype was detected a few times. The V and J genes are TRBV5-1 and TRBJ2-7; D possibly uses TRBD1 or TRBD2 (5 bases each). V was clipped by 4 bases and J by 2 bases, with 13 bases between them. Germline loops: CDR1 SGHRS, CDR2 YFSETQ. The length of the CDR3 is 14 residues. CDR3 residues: CASSVRDGPYEQYF. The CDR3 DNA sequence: TGCGCCAGCAGCGTCCGGGACGGCCCCTACGAGCAGTACTTC. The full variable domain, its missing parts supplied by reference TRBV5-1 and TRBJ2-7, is KAGVTQTPRYLIKTRGQQVTLSCSPISGHRSVSWYQQTPGQGLQFLFEYFSETQRNKGNFPGRFSGRQFSNSRSEMNVSTLELGDSALYLCASSVRDGPYEQYFGPGTRLTVT.